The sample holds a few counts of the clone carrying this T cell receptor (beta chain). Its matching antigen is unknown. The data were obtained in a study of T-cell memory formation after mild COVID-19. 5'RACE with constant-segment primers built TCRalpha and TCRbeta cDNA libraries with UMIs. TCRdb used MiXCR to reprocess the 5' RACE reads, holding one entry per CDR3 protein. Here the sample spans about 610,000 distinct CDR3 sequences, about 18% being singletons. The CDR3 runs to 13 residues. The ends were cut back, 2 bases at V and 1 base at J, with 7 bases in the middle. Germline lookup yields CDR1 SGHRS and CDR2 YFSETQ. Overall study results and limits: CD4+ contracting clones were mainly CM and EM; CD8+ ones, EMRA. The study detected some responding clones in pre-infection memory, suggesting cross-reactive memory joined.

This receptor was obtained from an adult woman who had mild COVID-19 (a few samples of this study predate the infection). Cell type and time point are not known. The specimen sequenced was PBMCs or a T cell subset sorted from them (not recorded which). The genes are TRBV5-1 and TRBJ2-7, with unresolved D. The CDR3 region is CASSLRISYEQYF. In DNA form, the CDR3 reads TGCGCCAGCAGCTTACGGATTTCCTACGAGCAGTACTTC.